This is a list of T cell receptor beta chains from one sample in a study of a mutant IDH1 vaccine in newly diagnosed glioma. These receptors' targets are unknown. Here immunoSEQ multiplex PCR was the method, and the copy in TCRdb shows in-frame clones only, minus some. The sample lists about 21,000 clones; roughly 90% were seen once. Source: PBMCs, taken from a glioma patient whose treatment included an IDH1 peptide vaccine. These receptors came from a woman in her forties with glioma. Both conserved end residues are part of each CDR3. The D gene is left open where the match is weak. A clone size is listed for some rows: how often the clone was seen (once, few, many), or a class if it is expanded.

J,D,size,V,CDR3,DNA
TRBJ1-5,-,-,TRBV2,CASMGGSQPQHF,TGTGCCAGCATGGGGGGATCTCAGCCCCAGCATTTT
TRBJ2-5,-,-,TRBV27,CASSPNWETQYF,TGTGCCAGCAGTCCTAATTGGGAGACCCAGTACTTC
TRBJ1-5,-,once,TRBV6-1,CASSGKTASNQPQHF,TGTGCCAGCAGTGGGAAGACAGCGTCGAATCAGCCCCAGCATTTT
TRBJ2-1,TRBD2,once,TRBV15,CATSITGTSIHEQFF,TGTGCCACCAGCATTACCGGGACTAGCATCCATGAGCAGTTCTTC
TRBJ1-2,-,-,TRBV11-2,CASSLASNYGYTF,TGTGCCAGCAGCTTGGCGTCTAACTATGGCTACACCTTC
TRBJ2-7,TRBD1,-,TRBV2,CASSPVREQGSYEQYF,TGTGCCAGTAGCCCCGTACGGGAACAGGGGTCCTACGAGCAGTACTTC
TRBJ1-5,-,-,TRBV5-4,CASSSQGSGQPQHF,TGTGCCAGCAGCTCCCAGGGGTCGGGTCAGCCCCAGCATTTT
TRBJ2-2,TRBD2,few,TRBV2,CASGGSGRNAGELFF,TGTGCCAGCGGGGGTAGCGGGAGAAATGCCGGGGAGCTGTTTTTT
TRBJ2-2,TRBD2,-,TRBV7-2,CASKGRGGTGELFF,TGTGCCAGCAAAGGGCGCGGGGGCACCGGGGAGCTGTTTTTT
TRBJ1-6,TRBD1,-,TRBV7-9,CASSLDWDSDNSPLHF,TGTGCCAGCAGCTTAGACTGGGACAGCGATAATTCACCCCTCCACTTT
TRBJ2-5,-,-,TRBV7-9,CASSSLGQETQYF,TGTGCCAGCAGTTCCCTGGGCCAAGAGACCCAGTACTTC
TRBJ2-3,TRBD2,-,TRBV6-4,CASSETSGGADTQYF,TGTGCCAGCAGTGAGACTAGCGGGGGGGCAGATACGCAGTATTTT
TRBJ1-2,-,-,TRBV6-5,CASRLRRDYGYTF,TGTGCCAGCAGACTCCGACGGGACTATGGCTACACCTTC
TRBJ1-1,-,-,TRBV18,CASSPGSLEAFF,TGTGCCAGCTCACCGGGCAGCCTTGAAGCTTTCTTT
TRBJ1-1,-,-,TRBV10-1,CASSGRSQVNTEAFF,TGCGCCAGCAGTGGAAGAAGTCAGGTTAACACTGAAGCTTTCTTT
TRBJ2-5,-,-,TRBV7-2,CASSLVRENQETQYF,TGTGCCAGCAGCTTAGTGAGGGAAAACCAAGAGACCCAGTACTTC
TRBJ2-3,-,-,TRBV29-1,CSGKGSSTDTQYF,TGCAGCGGGAAGGGATCTAGCACAGATACGCAGTATTTT
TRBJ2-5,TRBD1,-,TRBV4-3,CASSQSLDRGGETQYF,TGCGCCAGCAGCCAGAGCCTCGACAGGGGGGGAGAGACCCAGTACTTC
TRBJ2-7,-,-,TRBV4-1,CASSQDEGRYEQYF,TGCGCCAGCAGCCAAGATGAGGGAAGATACGAGCAGTACTTC
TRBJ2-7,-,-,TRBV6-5,CASSPLPPRGEQYF,TGTGCCAGCAGCCCCCTCCCGCCCCGGGGCGAGCAGTACTTC
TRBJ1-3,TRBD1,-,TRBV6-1,CASSDRATGDGNTIYF,TGTGCCAGCAGTGACCGAGCGACAGGGGATGGAAACACCATATATTTT
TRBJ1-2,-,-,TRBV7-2,CASSLVPPGYTF,TGTGCCAGCAGCTTAGTTCCCCCAGGCTACACCTTC
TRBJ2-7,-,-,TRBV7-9,CASSLSGTRDEQYF,TGTGCCAGCAGCTTATCCGGGACAAGGGACGAGCAGTACTTC
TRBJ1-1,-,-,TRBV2,CARWRPGTNTEAFF,TGTGCCAGATGGAGACCCGGGACGAACACTGAAGCTTTCTTT
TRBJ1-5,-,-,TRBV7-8,CASSRDSNQPQHF,TGTGCCAGCAGCCGAGATAGCAATCAGCCCCAGCATTTT
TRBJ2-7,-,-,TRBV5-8,CASSLYRDEQYF,TGTGCCAGCAGCTTATACAGGGACGAGCAGTACTTC
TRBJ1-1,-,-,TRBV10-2,CASGGGPEAFF,TGCGCCAGCGGGGGGGGGCCTGAAGCTTTCTTT
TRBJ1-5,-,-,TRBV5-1,CASSPDGGSNQPQHF,TGCGCCAGCAGCCCGGACGGGGGCAGCAATCAGCCCCAGCATTTT
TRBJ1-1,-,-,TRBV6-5,CASSYSGMWATEAFF,TGTGCCAGCAGTTACTCCGGGATGTGGGCCACTGAAGCTTTCTTT
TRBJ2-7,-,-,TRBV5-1,CASSRDTYEQYF,TGCGCCAGCAGTAGGGACACATACGAGCAGTACTTC
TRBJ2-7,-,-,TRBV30,CAWGNYEQYF,TGTGCCTGGGGGAACTACGAGCAGTACTTC
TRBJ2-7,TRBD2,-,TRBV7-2,CASSFSGVSSYEQYF,TGTGCCAGCAGCTTTAGCGGGGTGAGCTCCTACGAGCAGTACTTC
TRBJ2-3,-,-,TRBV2,CASSRGWSTDTQYF,TGTGCCAGCAGTCGGGGGTGGAGCACAGATACGCAGTATTTT
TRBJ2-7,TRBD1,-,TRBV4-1,CASSSTGNPYEQYF,TGCGCCAGCAGCTCGACAGGGAATCCCTACGAGCAGTACTTC
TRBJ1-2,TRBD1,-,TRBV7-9,CASSLEGGQALYGYTF,TGTGCCAGCAGCTTAGAGGGGGGACAGGCGCTCTATGGCTACACCTTC
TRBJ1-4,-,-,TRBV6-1,CASIRGAREKLFF,TGTGCCAGCATTCGGGGGGCTCGCGAAAAACTGTTTTTT
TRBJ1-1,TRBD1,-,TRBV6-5,CASTGTGGTEAFF,TGTGCCAGCACTGGAACAGGGGGGACTGAAGCTTTCTTT
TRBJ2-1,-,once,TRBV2,CASSESGPNNEQFF,TGTGCCAGCAGTGAAAGCGGACCGAACAATGAGCAGTTCTTC
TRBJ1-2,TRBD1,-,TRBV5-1,CASSPGQGANYGYTF,TGCGCCAGCAGCCCGGGACAGGGGGCGAACTATGGCTACACCTTC
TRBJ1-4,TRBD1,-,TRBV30,CAWRRGGAWATNEKLFF,TGTGCCTGGAGACGAGGGGGCGCGTGGGCAACTAATGAAAAACTGTTTTTT
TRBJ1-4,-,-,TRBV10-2,CASSELRGNEKLFF,TGCGCCAGCAGTGAGTTACGGGGGAATGAAAAACTGTTTTTT
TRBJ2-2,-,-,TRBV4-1,CASSLRAGLTGELFF,TGCGCCAGCAGCCTACGGGCCGGGCTCACCGGGGAGCTGTTTTTT
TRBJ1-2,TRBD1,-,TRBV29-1,CSVGDSEGYTF,TGCAGCGTTGGGGACAGTGAGGGCTACACCTTC
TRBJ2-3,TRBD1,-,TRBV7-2,CASSLKGAGRIGDTQYF,TGTGCCAGCAGCTTAAAGGGGGCAGGTAGGATAGGTGATACGCAGTATTTT
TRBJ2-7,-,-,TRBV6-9,CASSSPGLATYEQYF,TGTGCCAGCAGTTCTCCGGGACTGGCAACCTACGAGCAGTACTTC
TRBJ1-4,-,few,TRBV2,CASKSGLLTNEKLFF,TGTGCCAGCAAGAGCGGACTGTTGACTAATGAAAAACTGTTTTTT
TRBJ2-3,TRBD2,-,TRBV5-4,CASSPLAGGGEDTQYF,TGTGCCAGCAGCCCCCTAGCGGGGGGCGGGGAAGATACGCAGTATTTT
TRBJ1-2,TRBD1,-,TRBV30,CARDSSGLGGYTF,TGTGCCCGGGACAGTTCCGGGCTCGGGGGCTACACCTTC
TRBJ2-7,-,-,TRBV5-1,CASSSPDLSYEQYF,TGCGCCAGCAGCTCTCCGGACCTCTCCTACGAGCAGTACTTC
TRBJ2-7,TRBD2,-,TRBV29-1,CSVWDGGEQYF,TGCAGCGTTTGGGATGGGGGGGAACAGTACTTC